The next 19 T cell receptor beta chains were all read from a single sample in a study of blood T cell repertoires in COVID-19. Generated by immunoSEQ multiplex PCR, the TCRdb table keeps only in-frame clones and is missing some. This table has approximately 350,000 clones, 83% appearing once. The source material was peripheral blood. All receptors derive from a man aged 25-45 years with active or convalescent COVID-19.

The rearrangement links TRBV5-1 to TRBJ1-1; a possible D gene is TRBD1 (6 bases). V lost 1 base and J lost 6, with 7 bases in between. Germline assignment: CDR1 SGHRS and CDR2 YFSETQ. This CDR3 spans 12 amino acids. The CDR3 reads CASSLTGSEAFF. In DNA form, the CDR3 reads TGCGCCAGCAGCTTGACAGGGTCTGAAGCTTTCTTT.

This clone was observed a single time. CDR3 loop: CATSDLGPGGDNSPLHF. The CDR3 DNA sequence: TGTGCCACCAGTGATTTGGGGCCAGGAGGTGATAATTCACCCCTCCACTTT. This chain links TRBV24-1 with TRBJ1-6; D is uncertain. V was pared by 0 bases and J by 5 bases, with 13 bases between. This CDR3 contains 17 residues. The germline V gene has CDR1 KGHDR and CDR2 SFDVKD.

The table lists this clone with a few counts. The chain has TRBV6-4 and TRBJ2-1; D call uncertain. This CDR3 region has 15 residues. Trimming pared 5 bases from V and 2 bases from J, leaving 13 bases between. Germline V gene sequence: CDR1 MRHNA, CDR2 SNTAGT. Here the CDR3 DNA reads TGTGCCAGCAGTCCAAGCGCCGAAACCTACAATGAGCAGTTCTTC. Protein sequence: CASSPSAETYNEQFF.

V usage is TRBV18 and J usage is TRBJ1-2; 7 nucleotides match TRBD1. Germline V CDR1 and CDR2: KGHSH, LQKENI. This CDR3 is built from 17 residues. Trimming removed 6 bases from V and 6 bases from J; junction bases left unmatched: 19. CDR3 in amino acids: CASSPTNIGQEGDGYTF. DNA of the CDR3: TGTGCCAGCTCCCCGACCAATATCGGACAGGAAGGCGATGGCTACACCTTC.

The chain is built from TRBV18 and TRBJ1-5; D not resolved. Germline values: CDR1 KGHSH, CDR2 LQKENI. V was pared by 2 bases and J by 0 bases, with 8 bases between. The CDR3 extends over 15 amino acids. As DNA, the CDR3 is TGTGCCAGCTCACCATCGCAGGTTAGCAATCAGCCCCAGCATTTT. Protein: CASSPSQVSNQPQHF.

This chain joins TRBV28 and TRBJ2-7; weak D call: TRBD2 (6 bases). The CDR3 loop spans 15 amino acids. Trimming shortened V by 3 bases and J by 0 bases, and 12 bases separated the two germline ends. CDR1 MDHEN and CDR2 SYDVKM come from the germline V gene. CDR3 nucleotides: TGTGCCAGCAGTTTGGGCGGGGCCGGCTCCTACGAGCAGTACTTC. Translation: CASSLGGAGSYEQYF.

The chain is built from TRBV5-5 and TRBJ2-2; 14 positions agree with TRBD2. The V and J ends lost 6 bases and 0 bases, in that order; junction bases with no gene match: 10. This CDR3 region has 19 residues. Germline V CDR1 and CDR2: SGHKS, YYEKEE (reference sequence). The CDR3: CASTPTGLAGATNTGELFF. The CDR3 coding sequence is TGTGCCAGCACGCCCACGGGACTAGCGGGGGCTACGAACACCGGGGAGCTGTTTTTT.

J is TRBJ1-6 and V is TRBV6-2 or TRBV6-3; perhaps TRBD1 as D (6 bases). Trimming removed 4 bases from V and 5 bases from J, with 9 bases in between. The CDR3 is 14 amino acids. Germline CDR1 is MNHEY and CDR2 is SVGEGT. The CDR3 DNA sequence: TGTGCCAGCAGTTTGGACAGAAATAATTCACCCCTCCACTTT. Amino acids: CASSLDRNNSPLHF.

V usage is TRBV5-4 and J usage is TRBJ2-1; a possible D gene is TRBD2 (6 bases). Germline V lookup: CDR1 SGHNT, CDR2 YYREEE (reference sequence). Trimming took 4 bases from V and 10 from J, leaving 24 bases between them. The CDR3 loop spans 16 amino acids. CDR3 DNA: TGTGCCAGCAGCACCCCCCCGGGACTGCTAATTCAGGAGCAGTTCTTC. The encoded protein is CASSTPPGLLIQEQFF.

The chain joins TRBV18 to TRBJ1-2; D gene unclear. Germline lookup yields CDR1 KGHSH and CDR2 LQKENI. The CDR3 spans 14 residues. V was trimmed by 3 bases and J by 3 bases, leaving 11 bases between them. The CDR3 protein is CASSPPTRDYGYTF. CDR3 sequence (DNA): TGTGCCAGCTCACCGCCGACCCGGGACTATGGCTACACCTTC.

The CDR3 reads CASSQEDTGNTGELFF. In DNA, the CDR3 is TGCGCCAGCAGCCAAGAAGACACAGGGAACACCGGGGAGCTGTTTTTT. This rearrangement joins TRBV4-3 to TRBJ2-2; TRBD1 is a possible D gene (5 bases). Germline V gene lookup returns CDR1 LGHNA and CDR2 YSLEER. This CDR3 comprises 16 residues. Trimming removed 0 bases from V and 1 base from J, with 9 bases in between.

The chain joins TRBV28 to TRBJ1-5; D gene uncertain. The V gene's germline CDR1 is MDHEN and CDR2 SYDVKM. This CDR3 has 15 amino acids. The ends were cut back, 2 bases at V and 0 bases at J, with 8 bases in the middle. CDR3 DNA sequence: TGTGCCAGCAGTTTAATCCAGGATAGCAATCAGCCCCAGCATTTT. This encodes CASSLIQDSNQPQHF.

This clone was recorded only once. CDR3 sequence: CASMATGGIYNEQFF. CDR3 bases: TGTGCCAGTATGGCGACTGGCGGGATTTACAATGAGCAGTTCTTC. The V and J genes are TRBV19 and TRBJ2-1; D is possibly TRBD2 (6 bases). This CDR3 comprises 15 residues. V was trimmed by 7 bases and J by 4 bases, leaving 17 bases between them. From germline, CDR1 is LNHDA and CDR2 SQIVND (reference sequence).

The chain carries TRBV27 and TRBJ2-3; D is ambiguous. This CDR3 has 15 amino acids. From germline, CDR1 is MNHEY and CDR2 SMNVEV (reference sequence). The V end lost 4 bases, the J end lost 0 bases, and 11 bases lay between the germline ends. CDR3 nucleotide sequence: TGTGCCAGCAGTTCTACCCCTTCGAGCACAGATACGCAGTATTTT. Protein product: CASSSTPSSTDTQYF.

This clone has just one count. The chain joins TRBV11-2 to TRBJ2-3; 11 positions agree with TRBD2. Germline lookup yields CDR1 SGHAT and CDR2 FQNNGV. V shed 3 bases and J 4 bases; nucleotides not matched to a gene: 0. The CDR3 runs to 14 residues. CDR3 loop: CASSLTSGADTQYF. Written as DNA, the CDR3 is TGTGCCAGCAGCTTGACTAGCGGGGCAGATACGCAGTATTTT. Filled out from reference TRBV11-2 and TRBJ2-3, the complete variable domain reads EAGVAQSPRYKIIEKRQSVAFWCNPISGHATLYWYQQILGQGPKLLIQFQNNGVVDDSQLPKDRFSAERLKGVDSTLKIQPAKLEDSAVYLCASSLTSGADTQYFGPGTRLTVL.

The chain links TRBV10-3 to TRBJ1-4, with 12 nucleotides matching TRBD1. After removal of 10 bases from V and 4 bases from J, the junction contained 10 bases not matched to a gene. The CDR3 spans 16 residues. Germline V gene lookup returns CDR1 ENHRY and CDR2 SYGVKD. The CDR3 region is CATTKGQGAGNEKLFF. The CDR3 DNA is TGTGCCACTACTAAGGGACAGGGGGCCGGTAATGAAAAACTGTTTTTT.

This rearrangement joins TRBV28 to TRBJ2-1; 9 nucleotides line up with TRBD2. Germline V gene lookup returns CDR1 MDHEN and CDR2 SYDVKM. V was pared by 6 bases and J by 5 bases, with 14 bases of the junction left unmatched. This CDR3 has 17 residues. The CDR3 DNA follows: TGTGCCAGCAGCTTGTTAGAGACTAGCGGAAACAACAATGAGCAGTTCTTC. This codes for CASSLLETSGNNNEQFF.

A single count supports this clone. The CDR3 protein is CASITSGSRNEQYF. DNA for the CDR3: TGTGCCAGCATTACTAGCGGGAGTAGGAACGAGCAGTACTTC. V is TRBV6-5 and J is TRBJ2-7, with TRBD2 identical over 11 bases. Germline trimming cut 7 bases from V and 5 bases from J; bases unmatched to any gene: 7. CDR3 length equals 14 residues. Germline V gene lookup returns CDR1 MNHEY and CDR2 SVGAGI.

The chain uses TRBV2 and TRBJ1-4; no clear D. The germline V gene encodes CDR1 SNHLY and CDR2 FYNNEI. CDR3 length equals 16 residues. The ends were cut back, 0 bases at V and 8 bases at J, with 16 bases in the middle. The CDR3 nucleotides are TGTGCCAGCAGTGAAGCGCGGGCCGTGCGTGGAGAAAAACTGTTTTTT. This translates into CASSEARAVRGEKLFF.